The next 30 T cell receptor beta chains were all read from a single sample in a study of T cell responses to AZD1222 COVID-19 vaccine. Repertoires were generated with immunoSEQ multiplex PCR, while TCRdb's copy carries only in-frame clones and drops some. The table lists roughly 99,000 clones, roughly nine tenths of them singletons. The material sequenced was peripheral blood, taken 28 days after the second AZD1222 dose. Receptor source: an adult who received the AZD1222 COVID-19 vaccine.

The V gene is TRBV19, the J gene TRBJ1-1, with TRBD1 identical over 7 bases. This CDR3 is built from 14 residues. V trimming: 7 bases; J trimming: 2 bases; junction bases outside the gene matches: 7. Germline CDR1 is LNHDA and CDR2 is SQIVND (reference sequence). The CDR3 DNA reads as TGTGCCAGTATCAAGGACAGGACCAACACTGAAGCTTTCTTT. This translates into CASIKDRTNTEAFF.

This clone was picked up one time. The CDR3 region is CASSVYRGLRGEAFF. The DNA of the CDR3 is TGTGCCAGCAGTGTGTACAGGGGGCTAAGGGGTGAAGCTTTCTTT. The chain links TRBV6-4 to TRBJ1-1, with 9 positions matching TRBD1. Germline-derived CDR1 and CDR2 are MRHNA and SNTAGT. V dropped 4 bases and J dropped 7; count of bases not matched to a gene: 10. The CDR3 has 15 residues.

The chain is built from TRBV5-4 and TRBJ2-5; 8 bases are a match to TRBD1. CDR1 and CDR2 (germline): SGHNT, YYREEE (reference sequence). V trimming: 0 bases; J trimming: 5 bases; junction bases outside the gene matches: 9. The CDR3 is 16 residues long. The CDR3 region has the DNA TGTGCCAGCAGCTTGGCCGGAGGACAGGGTCGGGAGACCCAGTACTTC. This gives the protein CASSLAGGQGRETQYF.

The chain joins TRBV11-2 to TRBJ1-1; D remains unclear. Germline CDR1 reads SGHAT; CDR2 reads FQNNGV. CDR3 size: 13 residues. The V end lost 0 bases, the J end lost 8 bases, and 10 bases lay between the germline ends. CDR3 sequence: CASSLDLGQEAFF. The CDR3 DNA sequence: TGTGCCAGCAGCTTAGATCTCGGTCAGGAAGCTTTCTTT.

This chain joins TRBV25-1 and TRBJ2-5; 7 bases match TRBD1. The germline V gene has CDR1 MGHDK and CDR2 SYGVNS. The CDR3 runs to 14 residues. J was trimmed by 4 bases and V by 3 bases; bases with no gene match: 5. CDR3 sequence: CASSESGTAETQYF. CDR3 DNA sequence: TGTGCCAGCAGTGAGTCCGGGACAGCAGAGACCCAGTACTTC.

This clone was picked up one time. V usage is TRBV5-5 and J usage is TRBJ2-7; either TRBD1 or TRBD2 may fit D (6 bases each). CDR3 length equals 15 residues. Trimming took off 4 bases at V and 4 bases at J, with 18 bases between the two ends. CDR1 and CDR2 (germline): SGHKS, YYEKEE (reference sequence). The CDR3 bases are TGTGCCAGCAGCGGCGAGGGGGGCTACGCGTACGAGCAGTACTTC. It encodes CASSGEGGYAYEQYF. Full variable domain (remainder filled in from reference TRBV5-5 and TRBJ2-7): DAGVTQSPTHLIKTRGQQVTLRCSPISGHKSVSWYQQVLGQGPQFIFQYYEKEERGRGNFPDRFSARQFPNYSSELNVNALLLGDSALYLCASSGEGGYAYEQYFGPGTRLTVT.

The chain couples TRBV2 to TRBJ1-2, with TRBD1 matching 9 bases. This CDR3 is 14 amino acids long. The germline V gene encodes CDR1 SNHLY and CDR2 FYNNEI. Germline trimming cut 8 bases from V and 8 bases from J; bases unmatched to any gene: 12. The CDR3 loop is CASPSGTGRDGYTF. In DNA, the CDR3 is TGTGCCAGCCCCTCCGGGACAGGGAGGGACGGCTACACCTTC.

CDR3 sequence reads: CASSPLKQGYGYTF. CDR3 nucleotides: TGTGCCAGCTCACCTCTAAAACAGGGCTATGGCTACACCTTC. V gene TRBV18 combines with J gene TRBJ1-2; possible D gene TRBD1, 6 bases. Germline V CDR1 and CDR2: KGHSH, LQKENI. Trimming stripped 3 bases from V and 4 bases from J, with 12 bases between. CDR3 length equals 14 residues.

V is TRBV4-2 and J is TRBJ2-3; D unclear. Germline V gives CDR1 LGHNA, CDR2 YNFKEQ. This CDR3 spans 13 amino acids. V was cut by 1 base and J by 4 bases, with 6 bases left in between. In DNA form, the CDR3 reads TGTGCCAGCAGCCAAGGGCGGTCAGATACGCAGTATTTT. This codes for CASSQGRSDTQYF.

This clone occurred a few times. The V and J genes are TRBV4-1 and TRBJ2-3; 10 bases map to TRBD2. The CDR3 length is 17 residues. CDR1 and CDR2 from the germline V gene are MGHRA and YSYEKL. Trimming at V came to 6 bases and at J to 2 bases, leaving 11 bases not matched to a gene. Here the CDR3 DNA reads TGCGCCAGCAGTTACCCCGGACTAGCGGAGCCCACAGATACGCAGTATTTT. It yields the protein CASSYPGLAEPTDTQYF.

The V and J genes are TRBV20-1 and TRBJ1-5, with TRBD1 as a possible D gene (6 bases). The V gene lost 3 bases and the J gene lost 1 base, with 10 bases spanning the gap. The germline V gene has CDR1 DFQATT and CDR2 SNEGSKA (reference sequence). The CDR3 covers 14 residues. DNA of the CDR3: TGCAGTGCTAGTAATGGGGGCAGCAATCAGCCCCAGCATTTT. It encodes CSASNGGSNQPQHF.

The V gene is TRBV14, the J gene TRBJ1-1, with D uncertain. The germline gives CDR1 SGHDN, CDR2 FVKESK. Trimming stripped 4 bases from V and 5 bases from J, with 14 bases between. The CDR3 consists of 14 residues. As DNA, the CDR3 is TGTGCCAGCAGCCGGTCCGTGGGTGGGACTGAAGCTTTCTTT. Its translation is CASSRSVGGTEAFF. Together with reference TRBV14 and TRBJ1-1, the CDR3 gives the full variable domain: EAGVTQFPSHSVIEKGQTVTLRCDPISGHDNLYWYRRVMGKEIKFLLHFVKESKQDESGMPNNRFLAERTGGTYSTLKVQPAELEDSGVYFCASSRSVGGTEAFFGQGTRLTVV.

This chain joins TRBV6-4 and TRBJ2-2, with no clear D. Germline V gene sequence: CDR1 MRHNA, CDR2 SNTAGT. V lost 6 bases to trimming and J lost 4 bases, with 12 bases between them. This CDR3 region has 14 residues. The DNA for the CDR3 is TGTGCCAGCAGAGGCGGACCGAGCACCGGGGAGCTGTTTTTT. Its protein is CASRGGPSTGELFF.

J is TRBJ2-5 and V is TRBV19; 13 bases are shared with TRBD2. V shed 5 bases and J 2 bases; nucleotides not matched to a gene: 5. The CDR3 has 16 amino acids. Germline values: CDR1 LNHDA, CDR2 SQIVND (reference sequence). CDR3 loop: CASSSAGLAGQETQYF. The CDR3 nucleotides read TGTGCCAGTAGTTCTGCGGGACTAGCGGGACAAGAGACCCAGTACTTC.

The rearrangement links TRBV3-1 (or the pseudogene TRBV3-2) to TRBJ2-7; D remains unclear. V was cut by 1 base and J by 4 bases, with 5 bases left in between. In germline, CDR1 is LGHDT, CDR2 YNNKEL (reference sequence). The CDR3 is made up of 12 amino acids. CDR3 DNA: TGTGCCAGCAGCCAAGGTCAGTACGAGCAGTACTTC. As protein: CASSQGQYEQYF.

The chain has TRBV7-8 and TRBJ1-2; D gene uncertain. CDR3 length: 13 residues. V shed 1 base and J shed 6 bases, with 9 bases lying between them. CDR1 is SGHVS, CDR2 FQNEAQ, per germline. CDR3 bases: TGTGCCAGCAGCTTAGTTTTCGGAAATGGCTACACCTTC. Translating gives CASSLVFGNGYTF.

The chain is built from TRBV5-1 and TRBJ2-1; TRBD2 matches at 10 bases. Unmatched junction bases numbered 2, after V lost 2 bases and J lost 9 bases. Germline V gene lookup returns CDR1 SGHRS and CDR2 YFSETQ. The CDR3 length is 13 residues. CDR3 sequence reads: CASSFEREGEQFF. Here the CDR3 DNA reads TGCGCCAGCAGCTTCGAGCGGGAGGGTGAGCAGTTCTTC.

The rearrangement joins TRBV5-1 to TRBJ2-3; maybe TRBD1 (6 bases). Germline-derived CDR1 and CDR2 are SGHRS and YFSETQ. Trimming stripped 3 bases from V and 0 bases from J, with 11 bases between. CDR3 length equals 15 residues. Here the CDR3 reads CASSSGTTSTDTQYF. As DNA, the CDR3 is TGCGCCAGCAGCTCCGGGACAACTAGCACAGATACGCAGTATTTT.

In DNA form, the CDR3 reads TGTGCCAGTAGTACCTTAGGGGGCACTAATGAAAAACTGTTTTTT. Encoded protein: CASSTLGGTNEKLFF. The chain links TRBV19 to TRBJ1-4, with TRBD1 matching over 7 bases. Looked up from germline, CDR1 is LNHDA and CDR2 is SQIVND (reference sequence). The V gene end was trimmed by 4 bases and the J gene end by 2 bases; junction bases not matched to a gene: 4. The CDR3 loop spans 15 amino acids.

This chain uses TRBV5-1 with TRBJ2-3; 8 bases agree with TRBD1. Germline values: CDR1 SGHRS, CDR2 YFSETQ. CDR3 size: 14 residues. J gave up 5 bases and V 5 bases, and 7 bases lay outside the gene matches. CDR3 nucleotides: TGCGCCAGCAGGGTGGGACAGGAACTAGATACGCAGTATTTT. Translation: CASRVGQELDTQYF.

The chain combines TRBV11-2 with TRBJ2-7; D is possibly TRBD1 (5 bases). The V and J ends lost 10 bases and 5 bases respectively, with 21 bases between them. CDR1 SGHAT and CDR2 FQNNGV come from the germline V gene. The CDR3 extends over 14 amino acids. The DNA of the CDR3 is TGTGCCACCTCCCCCTGGGGCAGTCAGGACGAGCAGTACTTC. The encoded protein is CATSPWGSQDEQYF.

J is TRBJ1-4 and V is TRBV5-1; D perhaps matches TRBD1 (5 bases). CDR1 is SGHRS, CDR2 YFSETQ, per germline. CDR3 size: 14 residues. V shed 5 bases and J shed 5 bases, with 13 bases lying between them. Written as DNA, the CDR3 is TGCGCCAGCAGGTCCGGGACCGGGAATGAAAAACTGTTTTTT. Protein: CASRSGTGNEKLFF.

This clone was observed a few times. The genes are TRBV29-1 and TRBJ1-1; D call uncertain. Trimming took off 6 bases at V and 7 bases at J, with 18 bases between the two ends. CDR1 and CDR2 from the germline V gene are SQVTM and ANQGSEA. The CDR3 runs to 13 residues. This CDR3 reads CSVTGPTKSEAFF. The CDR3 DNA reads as TGCAGCGTAACCGGTCCGACGAAAAGTGAAGCTTTCTTT. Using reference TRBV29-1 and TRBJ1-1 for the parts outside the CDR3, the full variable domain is SAVISQKPSRDICQRGTSLTIQCQVDSQVTMMFWYRQQPGQSLTLIATANQGSEATYESGFVIDKFPISRPNLTFSTLTVSNMSPEDSSIYLCSVTGPTKSEAFFGQGTRLTVV.

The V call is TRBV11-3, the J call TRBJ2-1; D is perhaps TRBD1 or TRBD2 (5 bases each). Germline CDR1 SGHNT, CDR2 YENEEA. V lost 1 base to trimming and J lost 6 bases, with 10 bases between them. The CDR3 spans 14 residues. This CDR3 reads CASSLGDASNEQFF. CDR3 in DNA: TGTGCCAGCAGCTTAGGGGACGCTAGCAATGAGCAGTTCTTC.

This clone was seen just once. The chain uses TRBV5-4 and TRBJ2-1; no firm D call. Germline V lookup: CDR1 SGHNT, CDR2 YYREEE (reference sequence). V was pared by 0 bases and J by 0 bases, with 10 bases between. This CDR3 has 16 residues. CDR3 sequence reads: CASSLGSPSSYNEQFF. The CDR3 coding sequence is TGTGCCAGCAGCTTGGGTTCCCCCAGCTCCTACAATGAGCAGTTCTTC.

CDR3 in DNA: TGTGCCAGCAGTCCCTCGACAGGGTTAGGCTATGGCTACACCTTC. It codes for CASSPSTGLGYGYTF. The chain carries TRBV28 and TRBJ1-2; 7 bases match TRBD1. The V gene's germline CDR1 is MDHEN and CDR2 SYDVKM. The CDR3 has 15 residues. The V gene end was trimmed by 5 bases and the J gene end by 4 bases; junction bases not matched to a gene: 10.

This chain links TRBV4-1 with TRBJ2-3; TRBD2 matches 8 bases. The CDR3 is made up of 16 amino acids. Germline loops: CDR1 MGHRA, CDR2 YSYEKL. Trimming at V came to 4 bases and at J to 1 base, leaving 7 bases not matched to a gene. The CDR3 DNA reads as TGCGCCAGCAGCCCTGGAGCGGGAGTGGGCACAGATACGCAGTATTTT. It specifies CASSPGAGVGTDTQYF.

CDR3 DNA sequence: TGTGCCAGCAGTTTTGACAGGGGGAATAGCAATCAGCCCCAGCATTTT. Translated, it gives CASSFDRGNSNQPQHF. This rearrangement joins TRBV2 to TRBJ1-5; TRBD1 agrees at 9 bases. V gave up 5 bases and J gave up 0 bases; unmatched junction bases: 5. CDR1 SNHLY and CDR2 FYNNEI come from the germline V gene. The CDR3 loop spans 16 amino acids.

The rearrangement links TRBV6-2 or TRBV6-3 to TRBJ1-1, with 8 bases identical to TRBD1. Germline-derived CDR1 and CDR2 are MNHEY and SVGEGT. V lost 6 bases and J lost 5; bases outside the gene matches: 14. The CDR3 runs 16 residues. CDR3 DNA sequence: TGTGCCAGCAGCCCCTATCACGGACAGGGAATGACTGAAGCTTTCTTT. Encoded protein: CASSPYHGQGMTEAFF.

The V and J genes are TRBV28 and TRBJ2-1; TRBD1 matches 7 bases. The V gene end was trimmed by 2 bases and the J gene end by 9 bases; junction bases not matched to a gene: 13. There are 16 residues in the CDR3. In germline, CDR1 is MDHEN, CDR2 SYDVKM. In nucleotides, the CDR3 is TGTGCCAGCAGTTTAAAGGGGGCTAGGGGGCTCCGTGAGCAGTTCTTC. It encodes CASSLKGARGLREQFF.